This TCR beta chain was identified during a study of shared clonotypes between healthy human individuals. Regarding the study as a whole: When compared with the clonotypes that were shared by all four sorted-subset donors, the non-shared clonotypes turned out to have lower generation probabilities. Rarefaction curves obtained for sorted subsets showed sequencing incomplete despite large depth.

CD4+ cell separation produced CD45RA+ naive and CD45RA-negative memory subsets. Generated by immunoSEQ multiplex PCR, the TCRdb table keeps only in-frame clones and is missing some. The sample includes roughly 2.2 million clones, approximately 93% seen only once; the top ten take 0.35% to 0.45%. The ends lost 1 base at V and 5 bases at J; junction bases unmatched: 5. CDR1 is LNHDA and CDR2 is SQIVND in the germline V gene (reference sequence). This CDR3 has 16 amino acids. On this clone: Its antigen is undetermined.

The clonotype originates from a man younger than 35 in good health. Some clones in this sample may be carry-over from other donors' samples. The gene calls are TRBV19 and TRBJ2-5, with 12 nucleotides matching TRBD2. The sample comprised naive CD4+ T cells from PBMCs. The subset: CD45RA+ positively selected. CDR3 DNA sequence: TGTGCCAGTAGTATAGTACTAGCGGGGGGTCTGGAGACCCAGTACTTC. Translated: CASSIVLAGGLETQYF.